Listed here are 5 T cell receptor beta chains from one sample, sequenced in a study of T cell repertoires in cytomegalovirus infection. A single record per CDR3 protein comes from TCRdb applying MiXCR to the reads. The sample carries approximately 200,000 distinct CDR3 sequences, roughly 27% recorded once. The material sequenced was PBMCs. Receptors were obtained from a human donor in good health (CMV status not recorded). Some clones in this sample may be carry-over from other donors' samples.

This chain links TRBV7-9 with TRBJ2-5; D gene ambiguous. Germline CDR1 SEHNR, CDR2 FQNEAQ (reference sequence). The ends were cut back, 1 base at V and 3 bases at J, with 6 bases in the middle. The CDR3 spans 13 residues. The DNA for the CDR3 is TGTGCCAGCAGCTTAGACGTGGAAGAGACCCAGTACTTC. It encodes CASSLDVEETQYF.

J is TRBJ2-2 and V is TRBV4-2; D remains unclear. CDR1 is LGHNA and CDR2 is YNFKEQ in the germline V gene. CDR3 length equals 13 residues. The V and J ends lost 0 bases and 6 bases respectively, with 5 bases between them. The CDR3 sequence: CASSQDRAGELFF. The CDR3 coding sequence is TGTGCCAGCAGCCAAGATCGGGCCGGGGAGCTGTTTTTT.

In this sample, this clonotype turned up many times. CDR3 in DNA: TGTGCCAGCAGCTTAATAGGGGACCCTCTACTTCTCTCCTACAATGAGCAGTTCTTC. Its translation: CASSLIGDPLLLSYNEQFF. The chain links TRBV7-2 to TRBJ2-1; D may correspond to TRBD1 or TRBD2 (5 bases each). With 2 bases removed from V and 0 bases from J, the gap between germline ends came to 20 bases. Germline loops: CDR1 SGHTA, CDR2 FQGNSA. The CDR3 is 19 residues long.

This chain links TRBV10-3 with TRBJ2-1, with D unclear. Germline-derived CDR1 and CDR2 are ENHRY and SYGVKD. Between the trimmed V and J ends, which lost 3 bases and 9 bases, there was a span of 9 bases. The CDR3 extends over 12 amino acids. The CDR3 DNA follows: TGTGCCATCAGTGATCTGGTACTTGAGCAGTTCTTC. This sequence encodes CAISDLVLEQFF.

This clonotype was observed a few times. The rearrangement joins TRBV7-8 to TRBJ2-6; D unclear. This CDR3 has 17 residues. CDR1 and CDR2 (germline): SGHVS, FQNEAQ. The V and J ends lost 1 base and 0 bases respectively, with 10 bases between them. The CDR3 region has the DNA TGTGCCAGCAGCTTAGTGGGTTTCGGCTCTGGGGCCAACGTCCTGACTTTC. Translation: CASSLVGFGSGANVLTF. The full variable domain, with the rest looked up from reference TRBV7-8 and TRBJ2-6, is GAGVSQSPRYKVAKRGQDVALRCDPISGHVSLFWYQQALGQGPEFLTYFQNEAQLDKSGLPSDRFFAERPEGSVSTLKIQRTQQEDSAVYLCASSLVGFGSGANVLTFGAGSRLTVL.